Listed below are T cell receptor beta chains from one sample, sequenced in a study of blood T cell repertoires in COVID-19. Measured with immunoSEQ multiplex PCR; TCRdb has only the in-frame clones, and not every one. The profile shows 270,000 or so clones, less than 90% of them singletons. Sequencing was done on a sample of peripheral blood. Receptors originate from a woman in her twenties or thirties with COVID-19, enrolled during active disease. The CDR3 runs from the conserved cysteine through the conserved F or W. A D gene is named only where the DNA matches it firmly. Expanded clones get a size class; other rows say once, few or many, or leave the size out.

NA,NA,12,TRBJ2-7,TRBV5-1,CASSGDSYEQYF,TGCGCCAGCAGCGGCGACAGTTACGAGCAGTACTTC
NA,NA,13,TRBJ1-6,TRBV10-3,CAISELSNSPLHF,TGTGCCATCAGTGAATTAAGCAATTCACCCCTCCACTTT
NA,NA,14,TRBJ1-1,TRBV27,CASSLGGKETEAFF,TGTGCCAGCAGTTTAGGGGGGAAGGAGACTGAAGCTTTCTTT
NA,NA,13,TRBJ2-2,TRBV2,CASSQGGAGELFF,TGTGCCAGCTCGCAGGGCGGGGCCGGGGAGCTGTTTTTT
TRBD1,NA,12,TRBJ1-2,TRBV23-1,CARGQCFYGYTF,TGCGCCAGGGGACAGTGCTTTTATGGCTACACCTTC
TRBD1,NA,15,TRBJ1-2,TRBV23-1,CASSQADRENYGYTF,TGCGCCAGCAGTCAAGCAGACAGGGAGAACTATGGCTACACCTTC
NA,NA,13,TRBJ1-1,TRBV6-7,CASSSWGDTEAFF,TGTGCCAGCAGTTCCTGGGGAGACACTGAAGCTTTCTTT
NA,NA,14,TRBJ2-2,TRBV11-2,CASSLIQGAGELFF,TGTGCCAGCAGCTTAATTCAAGGGGCCGGGGAGCTGTTTTTT
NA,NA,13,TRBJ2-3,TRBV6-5,CASSLGTPYTQYF,TGTGCCAGCAGTTTGGGGACTCCCTATACGCAGTATTTT
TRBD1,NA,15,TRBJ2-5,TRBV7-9,CASSSGQGAEETQYF,TGTGCCAGCAGCTCGGGACAGGGCGCGGAAGAGACCCAGTACTTC
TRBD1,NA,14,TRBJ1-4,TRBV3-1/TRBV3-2,CASSPTGGREKLFF,TGTGCCAGCAGCCCGACAGGGGGAAGGGAAAAACTGTTTTTT
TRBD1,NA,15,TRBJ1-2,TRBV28,CASSFGTGRFRGYTF,TGTGCCAGCAGTTTCGGGACAGGGAGATTTCGGGGCTACACCTTC
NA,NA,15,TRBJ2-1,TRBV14,CASSPNPSSYNEQFF,TGTGCCAGCAGCCCTAACCCTAGCTCCTACAATGAGCAGTTCTTC
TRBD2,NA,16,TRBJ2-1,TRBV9,CASSVGARGGKDEQFF,TGTGCCAGCAGCGTAGGCGCTCGGGGGGGAAAAGATGAGCAGTTCTTC
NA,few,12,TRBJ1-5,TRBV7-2,CASSLNFQPQHF,TGTGCCAGCAGCTTAAACTTCCAGCCCCAGCATTTT
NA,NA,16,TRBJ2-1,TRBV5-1,CASSLDGLAAYNEQFF,TGCGCCAGCAGCTTGGATGGGCTGGCCGCCTACAATGAGCAGTTCTTC
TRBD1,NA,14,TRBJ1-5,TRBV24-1,CATSETGKNQPQHF,TGTGCCACCAGTGAGACAGGGAAAAATCAGCCCCAGCATTTT
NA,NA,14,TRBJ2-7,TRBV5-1,CASSLGGLSYEQYF,TGCGCCAGCAGCTTGGGGGGACTTTCCTACGAGCAGTACTTC
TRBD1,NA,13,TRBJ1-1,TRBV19,CASRTGGNTEAFF,TGTGCCAGTAGGACAGGGGGAAACACTGAAGCTTTCTTT
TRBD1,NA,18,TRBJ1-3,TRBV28,CAIKGTGGAGDSGNTIYF,TGTGCCATAAAGGGGACAGGGGGCGCGGGGGACTCTGGAAACACCATATATTTT
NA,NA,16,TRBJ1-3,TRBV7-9,CASSLARYSSGNTIYF,TGTGCCAGCAGCTTAGCCCGCTACAGCTCTGGAAACACCATATATTTT
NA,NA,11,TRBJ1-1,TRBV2,CASLAGLGAGF,TGTGCCAGCTTGGCAGGGTTGGGGGCCGGCTTT
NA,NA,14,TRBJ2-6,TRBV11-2,CASLTASGANVLTF,TGTGCCAGCCTGACAGCTTCTGGGGCCAACGTCCTGACTTTC
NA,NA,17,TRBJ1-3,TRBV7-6,CASSSYQTGRAGNTIYF,TGTGCCAGCAGCTCCTATCAAACAGGGAGGGCTGGAAACACCATATATTTT
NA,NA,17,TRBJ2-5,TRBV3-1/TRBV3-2,CASSQEGGTQYQETQYF,TGTGCCAGCAGCCAAGAAGGAGGGACTCAGTACCAAGAGACCCAGTACTTC
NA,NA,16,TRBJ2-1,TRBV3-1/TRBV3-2,CASSQAVAGAGNEQFF,TGTGCCAGCAGCCAAGCGGTAGCCGGGGCGGGAAATGAGCAGTTCTTC
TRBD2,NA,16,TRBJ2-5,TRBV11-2,CASSLGLADYQETQYF,TGTGCCAGCAGCTTAGGACTAGCGGATTACCAAGAGACCCAGTACTTC
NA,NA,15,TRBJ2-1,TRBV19,CASKRQSSTYNEQFF,TGTGCCAGCAAGAGGCAGTCGTCTACCTACAATGAGCAGTTCTTC
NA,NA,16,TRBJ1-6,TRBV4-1,CASSQQHNSYNSPLHF,TGCGCCAGCAGCCAACAACATAACTCCTATAATTCACCCCTCCACTTT
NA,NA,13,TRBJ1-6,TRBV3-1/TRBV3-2,CASSQGADSPLHF,TGTGCCAGCAGCCAAGGGGCCGACTCACCCCTCCACTTT
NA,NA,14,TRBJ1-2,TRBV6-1,CASRPRDNNYGYTF,TGTGCCAGCAGGCCCCGGGACAATAACTATGGCTACACCTTC
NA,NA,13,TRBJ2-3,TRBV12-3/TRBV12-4,CAITFGNTDTQYF,TGTGCCATTACCTTCGGGAACACAGATACGCAGTATTTT
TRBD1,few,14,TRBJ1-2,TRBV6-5,CASRWDRGTYGYTF,TGTGCCAGCAGGTGGGACAGGGGGACTTATGGCTACACCTTC
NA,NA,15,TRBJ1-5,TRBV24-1,CATSDGEYSNQPQHF,TGTGCCACCAGTGACGGGGAGTATAGCAATCAGCCCCAGCATTTT
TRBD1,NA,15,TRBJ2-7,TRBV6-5,CASSLIRGRLDEQYF,TGTGCCAGCAGTCTAATCAGGGGGCGCTTGGACGAGCAGTACTTC
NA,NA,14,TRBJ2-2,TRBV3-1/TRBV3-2,CASSQDFGPGELFF,TGTGCCAGCAGCCAAGATTTCGGTCCCGGGGAGCTGTTTTTT
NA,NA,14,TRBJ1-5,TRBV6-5,CASDSQYSNQPQHF,TGTGCCAGCGACTCCCAGTATAGCAATCAGCCCCAGCATTTT
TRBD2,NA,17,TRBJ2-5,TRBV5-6,CASSLAVGGAGVETQYF,TGTGCCAGCAGCTTGGCCGTCGGCGGGGCGGGAGTGGAGACCCAGTACTTC
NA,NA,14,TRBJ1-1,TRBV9,CASSQSRRRTEAFF,TGTGCCAGCAGTCAATCCCGCCGGAGGACTGAAGCTTTCTTT
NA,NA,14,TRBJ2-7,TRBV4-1,CASSMSGSTYEQYF,TGCGCCAGCAGTATGTCGGGGAGTACCTACGAGCAGTACTTC
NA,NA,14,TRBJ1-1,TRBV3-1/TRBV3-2,CASSQGSGYTEAFF,TGTGCCAGCAGCCAAGGATCGGGGTACACTGAAGCTTTCTTT
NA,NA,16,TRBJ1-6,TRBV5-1,CASSRSAQRYGSPLHF,TGCGCCAGCAGCCGTAGTGCTCAGCGCTATGGTTCACCCCTCCACTTT
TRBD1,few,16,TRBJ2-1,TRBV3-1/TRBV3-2,CASSPGTGEFFDEQFF,TGTGCCAGCAGCCCAGGGACAGGGGAGTTCTTCGATGAGCAGTTCTTC
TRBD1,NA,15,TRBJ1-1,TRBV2,CASRDRVGVNTEAFF,TGTGCCAGCAGGGACAGGGTAGGCGTGAACACTGAAGCTTTCTTT
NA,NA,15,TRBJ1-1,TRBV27,CASSFGGQENTEAFF,TGTGCCAGCAGTTTTGGCGGGCAAGAGAACACTGAAGCTTTCTTT
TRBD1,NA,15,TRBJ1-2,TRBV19,CASSWWQGANYGYTF,TGTGCCAGTAGTTGGTGGCAGGGGGCTAACTATGGCTACACCTTC
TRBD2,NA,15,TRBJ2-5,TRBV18,CASSPLAGIQETQYF,TGTGCCAGCTCACCCCTAGCGGGGATACAAGAGACCCAGTACTTC
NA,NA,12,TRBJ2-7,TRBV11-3,CASSLGRGEQYF,TGTGCCAGCAGCTTGGGTCGGGGGGAGCAGTACTTC
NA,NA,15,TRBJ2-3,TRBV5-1,CASSWLGGPADTQYF,TGCGCCAGCAGCTGGTTGGGGGGGCCCGCAGATACGCAGTATTTT
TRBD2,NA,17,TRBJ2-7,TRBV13,CASSPIRASGGFYEQYF,TGTGCCAGCAGCCCCATAAGGGCTAGCGGGGGCTTCTACGAGCAGTACTTC
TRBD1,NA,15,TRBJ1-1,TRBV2,CASNVPRTGRTEAFF,TGTGCCAGCAATGTCCCTCGGACAGGGCGCACTGAAGCTTTCTTT